Included here is one T cell receptor (beta chain) sequence, with context. This CDR3 has 14 residues. Trimming removed 1 base at V and 4 bases at J, with 9 bases between. Germline assignment: CDR1 SGHNT and CDR2 YYREEE (reference sequence). The data stem from a study of blood T cell repertoires in COVID-19. Study overall: COVID-19 samples from acute and convalescent phases originated in the United States, Italy and Spain. Sources were T cells, B-cell-depleted T cells, or PBMCs; the material itself was cDNA or gDNA.

As handled by the study authors: Estimation of nucleated cell counts was performed using reference gene primer amplification. Sequenced by immunoSEQ multiplex PCR; TCRdb stores in-frame clones only, minus some. V, J and clone size derive from that table, while D and trimming were established from the DNA sequence. This sample has approximately 210,000 clones, with roughly 86% found just once. This TCR derives from a woman in her forties with acute or convalescent COVID-19. The sample consisted of peripheral blood. The rearrangement joins TRBV5-4 to TRBJ1-3; perhaps TRBD1 as D (6 bases). CDR3 nucleotides: TGTGCCAGCAGCTTGCCAGGGGAAGGAAACACCATATATTTT. It is translated as CASSLPGEGNTIYF.